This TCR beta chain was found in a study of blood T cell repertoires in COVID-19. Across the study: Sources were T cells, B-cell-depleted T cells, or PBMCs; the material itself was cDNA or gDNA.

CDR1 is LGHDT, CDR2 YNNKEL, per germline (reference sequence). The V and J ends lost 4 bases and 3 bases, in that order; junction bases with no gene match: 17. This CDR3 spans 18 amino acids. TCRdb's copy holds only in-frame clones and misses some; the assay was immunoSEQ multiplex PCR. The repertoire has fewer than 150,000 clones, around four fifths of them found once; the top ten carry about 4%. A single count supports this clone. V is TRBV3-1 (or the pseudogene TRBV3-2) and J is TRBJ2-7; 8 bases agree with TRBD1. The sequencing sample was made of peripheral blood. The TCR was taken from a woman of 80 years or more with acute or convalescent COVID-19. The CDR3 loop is CASSRRYRTGRSDYEQYF. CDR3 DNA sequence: TGTGCCAGCAGCCGGCGATACAGGACAGGGCGATCCGACTACGAGCAGTACTTC.